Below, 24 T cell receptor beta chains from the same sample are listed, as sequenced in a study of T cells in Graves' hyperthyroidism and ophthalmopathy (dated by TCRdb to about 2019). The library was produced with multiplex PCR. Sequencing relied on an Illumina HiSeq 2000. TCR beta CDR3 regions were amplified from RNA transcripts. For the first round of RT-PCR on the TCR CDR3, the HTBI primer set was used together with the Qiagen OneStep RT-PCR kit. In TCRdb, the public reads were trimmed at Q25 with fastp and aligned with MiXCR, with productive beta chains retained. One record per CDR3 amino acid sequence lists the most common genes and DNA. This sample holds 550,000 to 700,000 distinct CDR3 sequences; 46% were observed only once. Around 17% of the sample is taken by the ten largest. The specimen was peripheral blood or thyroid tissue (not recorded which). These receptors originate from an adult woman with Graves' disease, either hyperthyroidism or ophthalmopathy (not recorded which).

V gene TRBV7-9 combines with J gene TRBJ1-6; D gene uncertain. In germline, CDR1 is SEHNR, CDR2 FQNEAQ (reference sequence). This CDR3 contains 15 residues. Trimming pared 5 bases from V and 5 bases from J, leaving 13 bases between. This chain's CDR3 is CASSPLSGDNSPLHF. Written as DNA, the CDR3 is TGTGCCAGCAGCCCACTCTCCGGGGATAATTCACCCCTCCACTTT.

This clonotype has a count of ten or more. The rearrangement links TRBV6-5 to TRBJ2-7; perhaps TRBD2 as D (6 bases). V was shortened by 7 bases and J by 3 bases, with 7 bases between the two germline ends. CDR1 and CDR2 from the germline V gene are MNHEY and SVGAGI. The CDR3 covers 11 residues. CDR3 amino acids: CASTGDYEQYF. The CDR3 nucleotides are TGTGCCAGCACGGGGGACTACGAGCAGTACTTC.

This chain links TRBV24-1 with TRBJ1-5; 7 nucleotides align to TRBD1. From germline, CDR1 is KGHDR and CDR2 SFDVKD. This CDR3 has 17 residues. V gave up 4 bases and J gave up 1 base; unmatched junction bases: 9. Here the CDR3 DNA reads TGTGCCACCAGTGACCCCGGGACAGCGGTGAGCAATCAGCCCCAGCATTTT. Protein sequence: CATSDPGTAVSNQPQHF.

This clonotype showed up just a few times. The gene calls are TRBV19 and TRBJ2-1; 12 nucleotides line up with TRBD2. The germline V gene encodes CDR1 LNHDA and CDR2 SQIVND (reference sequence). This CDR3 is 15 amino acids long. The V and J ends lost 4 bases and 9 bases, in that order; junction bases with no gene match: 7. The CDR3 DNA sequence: TGTGCCAGTAGTAGGGAGTCTAGCGGGAGGGGTGAGCAGTTCTTC. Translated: CASSRESSGRGEQFF.

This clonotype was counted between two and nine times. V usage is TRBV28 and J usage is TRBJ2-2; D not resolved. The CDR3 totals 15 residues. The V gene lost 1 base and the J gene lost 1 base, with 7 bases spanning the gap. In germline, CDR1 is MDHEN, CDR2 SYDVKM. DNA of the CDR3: TGTGCCAGCAGTTTATTGGCACGGAACACCGGGGAGCTGTTTTTT. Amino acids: CASSLLARNTGELFF.

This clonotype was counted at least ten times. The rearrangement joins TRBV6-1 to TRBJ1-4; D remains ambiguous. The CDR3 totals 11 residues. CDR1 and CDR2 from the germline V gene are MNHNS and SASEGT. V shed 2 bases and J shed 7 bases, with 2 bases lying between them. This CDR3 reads CASSEPEKLFF. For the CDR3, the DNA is TGTGCCAGCAGTGAACCTGAAAAACTGTTTTTT.

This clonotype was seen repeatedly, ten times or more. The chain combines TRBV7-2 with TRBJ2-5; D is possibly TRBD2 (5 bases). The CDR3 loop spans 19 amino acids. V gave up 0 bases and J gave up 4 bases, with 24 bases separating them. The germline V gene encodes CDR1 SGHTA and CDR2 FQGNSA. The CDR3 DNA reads TGTGCCAGCAGCTTAGCAGGGCAAGTTTCAATTATGGGGAGAGAGACCCAGTACTTC. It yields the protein CASSLAGQVSIMGRETQYF.

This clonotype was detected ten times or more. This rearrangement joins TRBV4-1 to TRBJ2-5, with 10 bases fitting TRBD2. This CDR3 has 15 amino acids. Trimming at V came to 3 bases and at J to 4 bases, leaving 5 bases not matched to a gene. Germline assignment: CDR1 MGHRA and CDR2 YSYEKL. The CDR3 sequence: CASSHPSGSAETQYF. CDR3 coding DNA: TGCGCCAGCAGCCATCCTAGCGGGAGTGCAGAGACCCAGTACTTC.

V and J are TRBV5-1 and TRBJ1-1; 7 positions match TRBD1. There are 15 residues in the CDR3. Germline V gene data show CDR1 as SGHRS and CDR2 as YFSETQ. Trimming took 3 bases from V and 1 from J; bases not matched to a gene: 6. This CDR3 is CASSWAGGRNTEAFF. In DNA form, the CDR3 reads TGCGCCAGCAGCTGGGCAGGGGGTCGGAACACTGAAGCTTTCTTT. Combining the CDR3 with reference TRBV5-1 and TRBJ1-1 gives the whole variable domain KAGVTQTPRYLIKTRGQQVTLSCSPISGHRSVSWYQQTPGQGLQFLFEYFSETQRNKGNFPGRFSGRQFSNSRSEMNVSTLELGDSALYLCASSWAGGRNTEAFFGQGTRLTVV.

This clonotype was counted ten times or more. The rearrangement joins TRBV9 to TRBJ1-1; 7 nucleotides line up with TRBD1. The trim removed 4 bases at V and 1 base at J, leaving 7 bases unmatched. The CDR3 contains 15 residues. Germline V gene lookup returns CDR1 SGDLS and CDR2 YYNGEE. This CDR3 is CASSKRTGENTEAFF. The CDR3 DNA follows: TGTGCCAGCAGCAAACGGACAGGAGAGAACACTGAAGCTTTCTTT.

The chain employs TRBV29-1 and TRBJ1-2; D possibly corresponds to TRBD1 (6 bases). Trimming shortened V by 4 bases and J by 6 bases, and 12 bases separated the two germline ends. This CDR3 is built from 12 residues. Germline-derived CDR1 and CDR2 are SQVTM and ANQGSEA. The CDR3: CSVAGQQHGYTF. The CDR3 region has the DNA TGCAGCGTTGCAGGACAGCAACATGGCTACACCTTC.

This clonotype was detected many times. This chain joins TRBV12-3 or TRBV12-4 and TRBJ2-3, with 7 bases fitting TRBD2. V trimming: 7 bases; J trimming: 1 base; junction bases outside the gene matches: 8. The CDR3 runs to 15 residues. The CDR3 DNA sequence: TGTGCCAGCACTGCCGCGGGAGTCCGCACAGATACGCAGTATTTT. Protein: CASTAAGVRTDTQYF.

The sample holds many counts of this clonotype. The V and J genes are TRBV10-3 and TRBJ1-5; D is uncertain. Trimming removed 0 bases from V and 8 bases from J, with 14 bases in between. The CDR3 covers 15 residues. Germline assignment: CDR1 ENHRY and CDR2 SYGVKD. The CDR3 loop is CAISESGTVEEPQHF. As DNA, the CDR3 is TGTGCCATCAGTGAGTCGGGCACGGTAGAAGAGCCCCAGCATTTT.

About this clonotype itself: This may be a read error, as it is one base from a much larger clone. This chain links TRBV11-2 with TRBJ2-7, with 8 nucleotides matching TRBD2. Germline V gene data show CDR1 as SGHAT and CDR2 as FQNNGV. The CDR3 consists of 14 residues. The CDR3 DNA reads TGTGCCAGCAGCAGGAGACTAGCGTTTTACGAGCGGTACTTC. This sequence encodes CASSRRLAFYERYF. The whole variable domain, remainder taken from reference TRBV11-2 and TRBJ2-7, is EAGVAQSPRYKIIEKRQSVAFWCNPISGHATLYWYQQILGQGPKLLIQFQNNGVVDDSQLPKDRFSAERLKGVDSTLKIQPAKLEDSAVYLCASSRRLAFYERYFGPGTRLTVT.

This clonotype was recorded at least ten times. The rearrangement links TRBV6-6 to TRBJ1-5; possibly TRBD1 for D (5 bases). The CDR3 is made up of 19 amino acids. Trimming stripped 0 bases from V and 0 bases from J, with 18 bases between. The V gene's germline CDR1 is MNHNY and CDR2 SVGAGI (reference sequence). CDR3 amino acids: CASSYSTSGGVYSNQPQHF. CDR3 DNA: TGTGCCAGCAGTTACTCGACATCCGGGGGGGTTTATAGCAATCAGCCCCAGCATTTT.

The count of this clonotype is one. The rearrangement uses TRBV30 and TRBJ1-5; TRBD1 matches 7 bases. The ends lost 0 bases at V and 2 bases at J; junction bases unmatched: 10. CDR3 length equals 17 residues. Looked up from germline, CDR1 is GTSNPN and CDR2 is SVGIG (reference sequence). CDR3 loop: CAWSVPDRASGNQPQHF. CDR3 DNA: TGTGCCTGGAGTGTACCCGACAGGGCTAGTGGCAATCAGCCCCAGCATTTT. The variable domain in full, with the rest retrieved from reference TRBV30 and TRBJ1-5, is SQTIHQWPATLVQPVGSPLSLECTVEGTSNPNLYWYRQAAGRGLQLLFYSVGIGQISSEVPQNLSASRPQDRQFILSSKKLLLSDSGFYLCAWSVPDRASGNQPQHFGDGTRLSIL.

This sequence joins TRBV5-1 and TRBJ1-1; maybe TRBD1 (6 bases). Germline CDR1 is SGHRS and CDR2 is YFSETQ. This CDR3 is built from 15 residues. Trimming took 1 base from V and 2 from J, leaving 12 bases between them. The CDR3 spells CASSLLGQRNTEAFF. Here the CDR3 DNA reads TGCGCCAGCAGCTTGCTAGGACAGCGAAACACTGAAGCTTTCTTT.

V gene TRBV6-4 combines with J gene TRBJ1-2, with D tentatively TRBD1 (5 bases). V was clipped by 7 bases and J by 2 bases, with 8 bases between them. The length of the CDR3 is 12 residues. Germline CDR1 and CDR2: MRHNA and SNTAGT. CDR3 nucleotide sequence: TGTGCCAGCATATCAGGGAACTATGGCTACACCTTC. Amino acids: CASISGNYGYTF.

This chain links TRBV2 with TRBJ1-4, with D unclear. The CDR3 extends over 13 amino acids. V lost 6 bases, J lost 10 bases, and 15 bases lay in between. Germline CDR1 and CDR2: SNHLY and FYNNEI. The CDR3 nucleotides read TGTGCCAGCAGAGCGGACCCCCAAAGAAAACTGTTTTTT. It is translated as CASRADPQRKLFF.

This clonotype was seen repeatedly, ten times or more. The CDR3 DNA reads TGCAGCGTTGAAGTCCCAGGGCAGGGCGGCTACACCTTC. Its protein is CSVEVPGQGGYTF. V gene TRBV29-1 combines with J gene TRBJ1-2; D may be TRBD1 (5 bases). Germline lookup yields CDR1 SQVTM and CDR2 ANQGSEA. The CDR3 extends over 13 amino acids. The germline V and J ends were trimmed by 1 base and 8 bases, with 14 bases remaining between them.

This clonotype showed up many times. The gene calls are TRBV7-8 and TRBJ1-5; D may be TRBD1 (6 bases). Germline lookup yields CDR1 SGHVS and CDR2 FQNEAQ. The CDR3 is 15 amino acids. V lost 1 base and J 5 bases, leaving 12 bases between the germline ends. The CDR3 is CASSLEGRGDQPQHF. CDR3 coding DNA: TGTGCCAGCAGCTTAGAGGGCAGGGGCGATCAGCCCCAGCATTTT.

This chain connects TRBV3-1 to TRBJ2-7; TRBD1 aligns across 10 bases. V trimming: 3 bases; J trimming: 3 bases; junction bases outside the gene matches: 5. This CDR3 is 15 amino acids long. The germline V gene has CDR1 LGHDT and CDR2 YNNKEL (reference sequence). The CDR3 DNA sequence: TGTGCCAGCAGCCACCCGGGACAGGGGATCTACGAGCAGTACTTC. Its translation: CASSHPGQGIYEQYF.

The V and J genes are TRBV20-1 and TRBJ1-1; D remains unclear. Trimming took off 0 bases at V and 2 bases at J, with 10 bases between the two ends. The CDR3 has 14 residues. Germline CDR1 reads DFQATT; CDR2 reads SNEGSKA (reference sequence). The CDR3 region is CSARDLALNTEAFF. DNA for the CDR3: TGCAGTGCTAGAGATCTTGCACTTAACACTGAAGCTTTCTTT.

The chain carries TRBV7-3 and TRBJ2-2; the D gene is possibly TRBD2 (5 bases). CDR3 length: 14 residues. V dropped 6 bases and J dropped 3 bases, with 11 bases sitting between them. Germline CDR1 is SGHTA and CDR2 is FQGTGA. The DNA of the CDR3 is TGTGCCAGCAGTTTACCGAGGGACACCGGGGAGCTGTTTTTT. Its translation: CASSLPRDTGELFF.